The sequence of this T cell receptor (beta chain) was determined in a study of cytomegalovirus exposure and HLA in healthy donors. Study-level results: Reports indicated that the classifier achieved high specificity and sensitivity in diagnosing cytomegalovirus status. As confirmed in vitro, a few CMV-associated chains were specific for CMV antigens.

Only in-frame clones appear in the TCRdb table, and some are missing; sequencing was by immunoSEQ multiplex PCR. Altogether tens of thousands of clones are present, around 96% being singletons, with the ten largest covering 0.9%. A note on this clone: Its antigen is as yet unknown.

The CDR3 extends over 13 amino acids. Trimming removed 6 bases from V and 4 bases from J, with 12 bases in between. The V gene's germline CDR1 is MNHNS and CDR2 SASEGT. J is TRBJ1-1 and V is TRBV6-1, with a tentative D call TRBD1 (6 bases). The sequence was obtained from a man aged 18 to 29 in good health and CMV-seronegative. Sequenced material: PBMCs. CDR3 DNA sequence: TGTGCCAGCAGCGTAACAGGGTCCACTGAAGCTTTCTTT. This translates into CASSVTGSTEAFF.